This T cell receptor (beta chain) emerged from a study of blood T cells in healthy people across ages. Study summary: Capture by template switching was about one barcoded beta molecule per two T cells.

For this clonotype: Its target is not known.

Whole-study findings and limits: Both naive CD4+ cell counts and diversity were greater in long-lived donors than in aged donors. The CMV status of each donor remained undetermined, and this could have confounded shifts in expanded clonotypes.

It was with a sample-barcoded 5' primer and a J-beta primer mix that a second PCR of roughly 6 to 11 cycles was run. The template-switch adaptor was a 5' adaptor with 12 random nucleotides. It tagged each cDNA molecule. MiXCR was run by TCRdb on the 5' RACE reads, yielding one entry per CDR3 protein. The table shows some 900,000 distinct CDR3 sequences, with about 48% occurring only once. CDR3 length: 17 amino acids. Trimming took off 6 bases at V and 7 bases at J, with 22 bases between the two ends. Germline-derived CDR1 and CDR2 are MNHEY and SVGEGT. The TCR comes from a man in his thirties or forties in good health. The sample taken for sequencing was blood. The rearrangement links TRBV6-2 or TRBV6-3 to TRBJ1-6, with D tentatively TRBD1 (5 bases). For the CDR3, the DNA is TGTGCCAGCAGGGAACCCTCTTCGGGTGGGGCAAATTCACCCCTCCACTTT. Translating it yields CASREPSSGGANSPLHF.